These T cell receptor beta chains were read from a single sample in a study of blood T cells in healthy people across ages. TCRdb ran MiXCR on the 5' RACE reads and lists one entry per CDR3 protein. The sample yields approximately 1,100,000 distinct CDR3 sequences, over 35% seen once. Sequenced sample: blood. These receptors came from a woman aged 55-69 years in good health. Each CDR3 is given with its conserved first and last residue. The D gene is left open where the match is weak. The listing skips clone size in some rows; elsewhere it reads once, few, many or a size class.

-	TRBD1	TRBV29-1	TRBJ2-7	CSVGGGQGFTQYF	TGCAGCGTTGGGGGGGGACAGGGATTCACCCAGTACTTC
-	TRBD2	TRBV4-2	TRBJ2-7	CASSRGAGSSYEQYF	TGTGCCAGCAGCCGAGGAGCGGGGTCCTCCTACGAGCAGTACTTC
few	-	TRBV29-1	TRBJ1-2	CSVVPQKWNGYTF	TGCAGCGTTGTTCCCCAAAAGTGGAATGGCTACACCTTC
few	-	TRBV7-8	TRBJ2-3	CASSLGPLATDTQYF	TGTGCCAGCAGCTTAGGTCCCCTAGCAACAGATACGCAGTATTTT
few	TRBD2	TRBV27	TRBJ2-6	CASSWTSGIAGANVLTF	TGTGCCAGCAGCTGGACTAGCGGGATCGCTGGGGCCAACGTCCTGACTTTC
-	TRBD1	TRBV10-3	TRBJ2-7	CAIRDSGQRLNEQYF	TGTGCCATCAGGGACTCGGGACAGCGTCTCAATGAGCAGTACTTC
-	TRBD2	TRBV7-2	TRBJ2-1	CASSSTLTSGRGEQFF	TGTGCCAGCAGCTCCACGCTTACTAGCGGGAGAGGAGAGCAGTTCTTC
-	-	TRBV7-9	TRBJ1-6	CASSLKGNNSPLHF	TGTGCCAGCAGCCTAAAAGGGAATAATTCACCCCTCCACTTT
-	-	TRBV5-1	TRBJ2-1	CASSLAGSARGEQFF	TGCGCCAGCAGCTTGGCCGGTAGCGCCCGCGGTGAGCAGTTCTTC
-	TRBD1	TRBV28	TRBJ2-4	CASSSTTGYSIQYF	TGTGCCAGCAGTTCCACGACAGGGTACAGCATTCAGTACTTC
-	-	TRBV28	TRBJ2-4	CASSPTGDIQYF	TGTGCCAGCAGTCCGACTGGTGACATTCAGTACTTC
-	TRBD2	TRBV15	TRBJ2-3	CATSRDSGRETGAQYF	TGTGCCACCAGCAGAGATAGCGGGAGGGAGACAGGGGCGCAGTATTTT
-	TRBD1	TRBV7-9	TRBJ2-5	CASSVGTRGIQETQYF	TGTGCCAGCAGCGTAGGCACCAGGGGGATCCAAGAGACCCAGTACTTC
few	TRBD2	TRBV2	TRBJ2-7	CANHGLAGYEQYF	TGTGCCAACCACGGACTAGCGGGGTACGAGCAGTACTTC
few	-	TRBV11-2	TRBJ2-7	CASSLGTAVSYEQYF	TGTGCCAGCAGCCTCGGGACCGCTGTCTCCTACGAGCAGTACTTC
-	-	TRBV7-9	TRBJ2-7	CASSRPGPSSYEQYF	TGTGCCAGCAGCCGTCCGGGCCCCAGCTCCTACGAGCAGTACTTC
-	-	TRBV12-5	TRBJ2-7	CASGFGEREQYF	TGTGCTAGTGGTTTTGGGGAGCGCGAGCAGTACTTC
few	-	TRBV18	TRBJ2-5	CASSPRQGHGETQYF	TGTGCCAGCTCACCAAGGCAGGGGCACGGAGAGACCCAGTACTTC
-	TRBD2	TRBV7-2	TRBJ2-1	CASSWVTSGSNEQFF	TGTGCCAGCAGCTGGGTGACTAGCGGGAGCAATGAGCAGTTCTTC
-	-	TRBV6-5	TRBJ2-1	CASSDSPRGEQFF	TGTGCCAGCAGTGACTCCCCCAGGGGTGAGCAGTTCTTC
-	-	TRBV29-1	TRBJ1-1	CSAETENTEAFF	TGCAGCGCCGAGACTGAGAACACTGAAGCTTTCTTT
few	-	TRBV5-8	TRBJ2-7	CATIPARLAGLSYEQYF	TGTGCCACCATCCCTGCCAGGTTGGCGGGACTTTCCTACGAGCAGTACTTC
-	TRBD1	TRBV27	TRBJ2-7	CASRRRTGGYEQYF	TGTGCCAGCAGGCGGAGGACAGGGGGGTACGAGCAGTACTTC
-	TRBD1	TRBV4-2	TRBJ2-5	CASSQDPAGQGARETQYF	TGTGCCAGCAGCCAAGATCCCGCCGGACAGGGGGCTAGAGAGACCCAGTACTTC
few	TRBD1	TRBV6-5	TRBJ2-1	CASSYSGTGVKNEQFF	TGTGCCAGCAGTTACTCCGGGACAGGGGTTAAAAATGAGCAGTTCTTC
few	-	TRBV12-3/TRBV12-4	TRBJ2-3	CASSSHTREGDTQYF	TGTGCCAGCAGTTCACACACTAGAGAGGGGGATACGCAGTATTTT
-	-	TRBV24-1	TRBJ2-7	CATSPPGSYEQYF	TGTGCCACCAGTCCTCCAGGTTCCTACGAGCAGTACTTC
-	TRBD2	TRBV20-1	TRBJ2-1	CSAIRTSPREQFF	TGCAGTGCTATCCGGACTAGCCCCCGGGAGCAGTTCTTC
few	-	TRBV11-1	TRBJ2-1	CASSRDFQGKQFF	TGTGCCAGCAGCCGGGACTTTCAAGGCAAGCAGTTCTTC
-	TRBD1	TRBV7-3	TRBJ2-1	CASSQDRFGNEQFF	TGTGCCAGCAGCCAGGACAGGTTCGGAAATGAGCAGTTCTTC
few	-	TRBV2	TRBJ2-5	CAQPAGVGGETQYF	TGTGCCCAGCCGGCAGGGGTTGGTGGGGAGACCCAGTACTTC
few	TRBD1	TRBV20-1	TRBJ2-5	CSARGDRVGETQYF	TGCAGTGCTAGAGGCGACAGGGTGGGAGAGACCCAGTACTTC
-	TRBD1	TRBV5-1	TRBJ2-3	CASSTRQGADTQYF	TGCGCCAGCAGCACGCGACAGGGGGCAGATACGCAGTATTTT
-	-	TRBV28	TRBJ2-5	CASNDRYNEQYF	TGTGCCAGCAACGACAGATACAATGAGCAGTACTTC
-	TRBD2	TRBV7-6	TRBJ2-5	CASSTGTSGRAGETQYF	TGTGCCAGCAGCACCGGGACTAGCGGGAGGGCCGGTGAGACCCAGTACTTC
-	-	TRBV12-3/TRBV12-4	TRBJ1-3	CASSSLGASGNTIYF	TGTGCCAGCAGCTCCCTAGGAGCTTCTGGAAACACCATATATTTT
few	-	TRBV9	TRBJ2-6	CASSASKGSGANVLTF	TGTGCCAGCAGCGCGAGCAAGGGCTCTGGGGCCAACGTCCTGACTTTC
-	-	TRBV15	TRBJ2-3	CATRRLSQADTQYF	TGTGCCACCAGACGCCTTAGCCAGGCAGATACGCAGTATTTT
few	-	TRBV20-1	TRBJ2-4	CSARDHVRDSGEQYF	TGCAGTGCTAGAGACCATGTACGGGACTCAGGGGAGCAGTACTTC
-	TRBD1	TRBV7-9	TRBJ2-2	CASSSVVGQGANGELFF	TGTGCCAGCAGCTCCGTGGTAGGACAGGGGGCCAACGGGGAGCTGTTTTTT
-	-	TRBV7-8	TRBJ2-3	CASSQYQGTQYF	TGTGCCAGCAGCCAATATCAAGGTACGCAGTATTTT
few	TRBD2	TRBV6-1	TRBJ2-5	CASSPDRLAGRGETQYF	TGTGCCAGCAGCCCGGATCGACTAGCGGGACGGGGAGAGACCCAGTACTTC
-	-	TRBV4-1	TRBJ2-7	CASSQDRPSHYEQYF	TGCGCCAGCAGCCAAGATCGCCCTTCCCACTACGAGCAGTACTTC
few	-	TRBV20-1	TRBJ1-6	CSARPSYNSPLHF	TGCAGTGCTAGACCCTCCTATAATTCACCCCTCCACTTT
once	TRBD2	TRBV29-1	TRBJ2-1	CCVRLAGGPGEQFF	TGCTGCGTGCGACTAGCGGGAGGGCCGGGGGAGCAGTTCTTC